The rows below give T cell receptor beta chains drawn from one sample of a study of CD8 T cells in Susac syndrome. Using its own MiXCR run on the immunoSEQ multiplex PCR reads, TCRdb lists one record per CDR3 protein. The data show approximately 140,000 distinct CDR3 sequences, around 95% seen once. The material sequenced was CD4+ T cells from PBMCs. The receptors come from a human donor with multiple sclerosis. Both conserved end residues are part of each CDR3. A D gene is named only where the DNA matches it firmly. Clone size is not always given. Where it is, it says once, few, many or a class for expanded clones.

V gene	J gene	clone size	D gene	CDR3 DNA	CDR3 protein
TRBV20-1	TRBJ1-5	once	NA	TGCAGTGCTGCGGACGGGGCGCAGCCCCAGCATTTT	CSAADGAQPQHF
TRBV7-3	TRBJ2-1	few	NA	TGTGCCAGCAGCTCAAGCCCGACAGGTCTGGGCCTCTTC	CASSSSPTGLGLF
TRBV30	TRBJ2-5	NA	NA	TGTGCCTGGAATCGGCAGCTCTCACGCCAAGAGACCCAGTACTTC	CAWNRQLSRQETQYF
TRBV30	TRBJ1-4	NA	TRBD1	TGTGCCTGGAGTGTACAAGGGGGCGGTGAAAAACTGTTTTTT	CAWSVQGGGEKLFF
TRBV24-1	TRBJ2-1	once	TRBD2	TGTGCCACCAGCCAAAGCGGGGGGTTGTACAATGAGCAGTTCTTC	CATSQSGGLYNEQFF
TRBV7-2	TRBJ2-3	NA	TRBD1	TGTGCCAGCAGCTCCGGACAGGGACTGGCAGATACGCAGTATTTT	CASSSGQGLADTQYF
TRBV5-4	TRBJ2-1	once	NA	TGTGCCAGCAGCTTGGGGGTAGTGCGCGATGAGCAGTTCTTC	CASSLGVVRDEQFF
TRBV12-3/TRBV12-4	TRBJ1-3	NA	NA	TGTGCCAGCAGTAGCACCAACAGGGCTGGAAACACCATATATTTT	CASSSTNRAGNTIYF
TRBV23-1	TRBJ1-2	NA	TRBD1	TGCGCCAGCAGTCAATCGCAAACAGGGGCTCAGGAGGCTGGCTACACCTTC	CASSQSQTGAQEAGYTF
TRBV20-1	TRBJ1-2	NA	NA	TGCAGTGCCCGGGAGTTTTTGAACTATGGCTACACCTTC	CSAREFLNYGYTF
TRBV6-2/TRBV6-3	TRBJ2-2	NA	NA	TGTGCCAGCAGTCGACAGGTCCCCAGTACCGGGGAGCTGTTTTTT	CASSRQVPSTGELFF
TRBV29-1	TRBJ2-7	NA	NA	TGCAGCGTTGGGCTTGGGGCAGAACAATCTTCCGAGCAGTACTTC	CSVGLGAEQSSEQYF
TRBV24-1	TRBJ2-3	NA	NA	TGTGCCACCAGTTACGGGAGTGCAGATACGCAGTATTTT	CATSYGSADTQYF
TRBV7-2	TRBJ2-5	NA	TRBD1	TGTGCCAGCAGCTACCGGGACAGCCAAGAGACCCAGTACTTC	CASSYRDSQETQYF
TRBV4-1	TRBJ2-4	NA	TRBD2	TGCGCCAGCAGCCAGACGGGACTAGCGGGACCAAACATTCAGTACTTC	CASSQTGLAGPNIQYF
TRBV14	TRBJ2-1	NA	TRBD1	TGTGCCAGCAGCCAAGGAGGACAGGGGACTTTCAATGAGCAGTTCTTC	CASSQGGQGTFNEQFF
TRBV7-2	TRBJ1-2	NA	TRBD1	TGTGCCAGCAGCACTCACAGGGGAGGCGTGGATGGCTACACCTTC	CASSTHRGGVDGYTF
TRBV3-1	TRBJ1-2	NA	NA	TGTGCCAGCAGCCAAGAATTGCAGCATGGCTACACCTTC	CASSQELQHGYTF
TRBV29-1	TRBJ2-4	NA	NA	TGCAGCGTTGCGACCAGGGGGGGGATGGCCAAAAACATTCAGTACTTC	CSVATRGGMAKNIQYF
TRBV24-1	TRBJ1-5	NA	NA	TGTGCCACCAGTGATCGTAATATGGGGGCGGGACAGCCCCAGCATTTT	CATSDRNMGAGQPQHF
TRBV5-1	TRBJ2-7	NA	NA	TGCGCCAGCAGCCCCGACTACTTCGAGCAGTACTTC	CASSPDYFEQYF
TRBV11-1	TRBJ2-6	NA	NA	TGTGCCAGCAGCTCCATCATTCCGGGACTCCTTAACTCTGGGGCCAACGTCCTGACTTTC	CASSSIIPGLLNSGANVLTF
TRBV5-1	TRBJ2-1	NA	NA	TGCGCCAGCAGTAGGGGCCAAAGCTCCTACAATGAGCAGTTCTTC	CASSRGQSSYNEQFF
TRBV14	TRBJ1-2	NA	TRBD1	TGTGCCAGCAGCCACAGCCGGGACAGGCCCTTATTCTATGGCTACACCTTC	CASSHSRDRPLFYGYTF
TRBV4-3	TRBJ2-7	NA	TRBD2	TGCGCCAGCAGCCAGGAAAGACTAGCGCGTCCTATCTTC	CASSQERLARPIF
TRBV25-1	TRBJ2-7	NA	NA	TGTGCCAGCAGTGACCGATACTACGAGCAGTACTTC	CASSDRYYEQYF
TRBV5-1	TRBJ2-5	NA	NA	TGCGCCAGCAGCCCCACCGAGATGGGCCAGTACTTC	CASSPTEMGQYF
TRBV5-1	TRBJ2-5	NA	TRBD2	TGCGCCAGCAGTCAACGACTAGCTAGCAGGGCAGAGACCCAGTACTTC	CASSQRLASRAETQYF
TRBV20-1	TRBJ2-1	NA	NA	TGCAGTGCTAGAGTCGCGGTTACCTACAATGAGCAGTTCTTC	CSARVAVTYNEQFF
TRBV28	TRBJ1-2	NA	NA	TGTGCCAGCCTCCCCGCGGGGGCGAGAGCTAACTATGGCTACACCTTC	CASLPAGARANYGYTF
TRBV7-8	TRBJ2-3	NA	TRBD1	TGTGCCAGCAGCCAAGGACAGGGGCGTAACCCGCAGTATTTT	CASSQGQGRNPQYF
TRBV12-3/TRBV12-4	TRBJ1-2	NA	NA	TGTGCCAGCAGTTTATTAGAGGACCTGGGCTACACCTTC	CASSLLEDLGYTF
TRBV5-1	TRBJ1-1	NA	TRBD1	TGCGCCAGCAGCCGGATAACAGGGGGCAACACTGAAGCTTTCTTT	CASSRITGGNTEAFF
TRBV9	TRBJ1-2	NA	NA	TGTGCCAGCAGCGTAGTAGATCACTATGGCTACACCTTC	CASSVVDHYGYTF
TRBV12-3/TRBV12-4	TRBJ2-7	NA	TRBD1	TGTGCCAGCAGGCCGGACAGGGGTTACGAGCAGTACTTC	CASRPDRGYEQYF
TRBV7-2	TRBJ2-3	NA	NA	TGTGCCAGCAGCCTCAGGGCGGGACTCACAGATACGCAGTATTTT	CASSLRAGLTDTQYF
TRBV9	TRBJ1-2	NA	NA	TGTGCCAGCAGCGTAGACCAGAACTATGGCTACACCTTC	CASSVDQNYGYTF
TRBV24-1	TRBJ2-1	NA	NA	TGTGCCACCAGTGATCCACCACACTATGAGCAGTTCTTC	CATSDPPHYEQFF
TRBV30	TRBJ2-3	NA	NA	TGTGCCTGGACCGCACCAACTAGCACAGATACGCAGTATTTT	CAWTAPTSTDTQYF
TRBV29-1	TRBJ2-3	NA	NA	TGCAGCGTTGAAGGGAGGGGGAGCACAGATACGCAGTATTTT	CSVEGRGSTDTQYF
TRBV3-1	TRBJ1-4	NA	TRBD1	TGTGCCAGCAGCCACCCGGACAGGGAAAAACTGTTTTTT	CASSHPDREKLFF
TRBV24-1	TRBJ2-1	NA	NA	TGTGCCACCTCCCGCGCGGGGGCGAATGAGCAGTTCTTC	CATSRAGANEQFF
TRBV5-6	TRBJ2-5	NA	NA	TGTGCCAGCAGCTTGATGGGGTACCAAGAGACCCAGTACTTC	CASSLMGYQETQYF
TRBV5-4	TRBJ1-5	NA	NA	TGTGCCAGCAGCTTCGGAGGGGACCAGCCCCAGCATTTT	CASSFGGDQPQHF
TRBV30	TRBJ2-3	NA	NA	TGTGCCTGGATCGTGACGGATCGCACAGATACGCAGTATTTT	CAWIVTDRTDTQYF
TRBV18	TRBJ1-1	NA	TRBD1	TGTGCCAGCTCCCAGGGGGTGCGAACTGAAGCTTTCTTT	CASSQGVRTEAFF
TRBV2	TRBJ2-5	NA	NA	TGTGCCAGCAGTGGCGAAGTTACAGAGACCCAGTACTTC	CASSGEVTETQYF
TRBV3-1	TRBJ1-5	NA	NA	TGTGCCAGCAGCCAAGATCTCCCGGGCGGAGGGCAGCCCCAGCATTTT	CASSQDLPGGGQPQHF
TRBV24-1	TRBJ2-4	NA	TRBD1	TGTGCCACCAGTGAGAAAGGGACAGGGGTTGGCAAAAACATTCAGTACTTC	CATSEKGTGVGKNIQYF
TRBV12-3/TRBV12-4	TRBJ1-2	NA	TRBD1	TGTGCCAGCAGTTTAGGGGGACAGTCCTATGGCTACACCTTC	CASSLGGQSYGYTF
TRBV20-1	TRBJ2-1	NA	TRBD2	TGCAGTGCTCCGGGACTAGCGGCATACAATGAGCAGTTCTTC	CSAPGLAAYNEQFF